This is a list of T cell receptor beta chains from one sample in a study of identical twins. Each CDR3 protein gets one entry after TCRdb re-called the 5' RACE reads with MiXCR. The sample has approximately 890,000 distinct CDR3 sequences, approximately 13% seen once; the top ten hold around 1.5%. The sample was also reused in another study, on yellow fever vaccine responses in identical twins.

Sample: PBMCs. The receptors here all came from a woman younger than 30 in good health. CDR3s include the opening cysteine and the closing phenylalanine or tryptophan. The D gene is left open where the match is weak. Not all rows give a size; the values are once, few, many and, for expanded clones, a class.

CDR3: CASSLGGGKTGELFF; DNA: TGTGCCAGCAGTTTGGGCGGGGGGAAAACCGGGGAGCTGTTTTTT; J: TRBJ2-2; size: .; length: 15; V: TRBV12-3/TRBV12-4; D: TRBD2
CDR3: CASSYDSYNSPLHF; DNA: TGTGCCAGCAGCTACGACAGCTACAATTCACCCCTCCACTTT; J: TRBJ1-6; size: .; length: 14; V: TRBV7-9; D: .
CDR3: CASTRGPGYSYEQYF; DNA: TGTGCCAGCACCCGCGGTCCGGGATACTCCTACGAGCAGTACTTC; J: TRBJ2-7; size: .; length: 15; V: TRBV6-1; D: .
CDR3: CASSDGQGGYGYTF; DNA: TGTGCCAGCAGTGATGGGCAGGGAGGCTATGGCTACACCTTC; J: TRBJ1-2; size: .; length: 14; V: TRBV2; D: .
CDR3: CASSFETSGSRPYNEQFF; DNA: TGTGCCAGCAGCTTCGAGACTAGCGGGAGTAGGCCCTACAATGAGCAGTTCTTC; J: TRBJ2-1; size: .; length: 18; V: TRBV11-1; D: TRBD2
CDR3: CASRQSTDTQYF; DNA: TGTGCCAGCAGGCAGAGCACAGATACGCAGTATTTT; J: TRBJ2-3; size: many; length: 12; V: TRBV28; D: .
CDR3: CASSHVTAGGIDTQYF; DNA: TGCGCCAGCAGCCATGTGACAGCCGGGGGGATAGATACGCAGTATTTT; J: TRBJ2-3; size: once; length: 16; V: TRBV4-1; D: TRBD2
CDR3: CASQERESTDTQYF; DNA: TGTGCCAGCCAGGAGCGGGAGAGCACAGATACGCAGTATTTT; J: TRBJ2-3; size: .; length: 14; V: TRBV9; D: TRBD2
CDR3: CASSLRGGELFF; DNA: TGTGCCAGCAGTTTACGGGGCGGGGAGCTGTTTTTT; J: TRBJ2-2; size: many; length: 12; V: TRBV12-3/TRBV12-4; D: .
CDR3: CSVAPGGYLGENIQYF; DNA: TGCAGCGTTGCGCCAGGTGGATATCTAGGCGAAAACATTCAGTACTTC; J: TRBJ2-4; size: .; length: 16; V: TRBV29-1; D: .
CDR3: CASSLVQLTQETQYF; DNA: TGTGCCAGCAGCTTAGTTCAGCTCACCCAAGAGACCCAGTACTTC; J: TRBJ2-5; size: many; length: 15; V: TRBV7-9; D: .
CDR3: CASSLGPGEETQYF; DNA: TGTGCCAGCAGTTTAGGTCCGGGAGAAGAGACCCAGTACTTC; J: TRBJ2-5; size: .; length: 14; V: TRBV12-3/TRBV12-4; D: .
CDR3: CASSSMRLAGANEQFF; DNA: TGTGCCAGCAGCTCTATGAGACTAGCGGGGGCCAATGAGCAGTTCTTC; J: TRBJ2-1; size: .; length: 16; V: TRBV7-2; D: TRBD2
CDR3: CASSSMTSGGYNEQFF; DNA: TGTGCCAGCAGCTCAATGACTAGCGGGGGATACAATGAGCAGTTCTTC; J: TRBJ2-1; size: many; length: 16; V: TRBV7-6; D: TRBD2
CDR3: CASSLPSLWDEQFF; DNA: TGCGCCAGCAGCTTGCCTAGCCTCTGGGATGAGCAGTTCTTC; J: TRBJ2-1; size: few; length: 14; V: TRBV5-1; D: .
CDR3: CASSIRLVRDGSYNEQFF; DNA: TGCGCCAGCAGCATCAGACTAGTTCGAGATGGTAGCTACAATGAGCAGTTCTTC; J: TRBJ2-1; size: many; length: 18; V: TRBV5-1; D: .
CDR3: CASSLGFTPAKNIQYF; DNA: TGTGCCAGCAGTTTAGGCTTCACCCCAGCCAAAAACATTCAGTACTTC; J: TRBJ2-4; size: many; length: 16; V: TRBV12-3/TRBV12-4; D: .
CDR3: CASSVVGDETQYF; DNA: TGTGCCAGCAGCGTAGTGGGGGACGAGACCCAGTACTTC; J: TRBJ2-5; size: few; length: 13; V: TRBV9; D: .
CDR3: CASSYTSDSFGNTIYF; DNA: TGTGCCAGCAGTTATACCTCGGACTCCTTTGGAAACACCATATATTTT; J: TRBJ1-3; size: many; length: 16; V: TRBV6-5; D: .
CDR3: CASSGGLGLAGYEQYF; DNA: TGTGCCAGCAGCGGGGGTCTCGGACTAGCGGGGTACGAGCAGTACTTC; J: TRBJ2-7; size: few; length: 16; V: TRBV9; D: TRBD2
CDR3: CASSLSSSGGNPYEQYF; DNA: TGTGCCAGCAGTTTATCGAGTTCCGGCGGGAACCCATACGAGCAGTACTTC; J: TRBJ2-7; size: .; length: 17; V: TRBV27; D: .
CDR3: CASSPLAGGGETQYF; DNA: TGTGCCAGCAGTCCCCTAGCGGGAGGGGGAGAGACCCAGTACTTC; J: TRBJ2-5; size: few; length: 15; V: TRBV12-3/TRBV12-4; D: TRBD2
CDR3: CASSLRGGTLDTQYF; DNA: TGCGCCAGCAGCTTGCGCGGGGGGACTCTCGATACGCAGTATTTT; J: TRBJ2-3; size: .; length: 15; V: TRBV5-1; D: TRBD2
CDR3: CASSLAWAHLRGATEAFF; DNA: TGTGCCAGCAGCTTAGCCTGGGCCCACTTGCGGGGAGCCACTGAAGCTTTCTTT; J: TRBJ1-1; size: many; length: 18; V: TRBV7-2; D: .
CDR3: CSAKYEGLRGAQYF; DNA: TGCAGTGCTAAATACGAGGGACTTCGGGGGGCCCAGTACTTC; J: TRBJ2-5; size: few; length: 14; V: TRBV20-1; D: TRBD2
CDR3: CASSKEGADEQYF; DNA: TGTGCCAGCAGCAAAGAAGGGGCGGACGAGCAGTACTTC; J: TRBJ2-7; size: few; length: 13; V: TRBV21-1; D: .
CDR3: CATSGGSGSRNEQFF; DNA: TGTGCCACCAGTGGGGGTAGCGGGAGCCGCAATGAGCAGTTCTTC; J: TRBJ2-1; size: .; length: 15; V: TRBV24-1; D: TRBD2
CDR3: CASSLAGQYNTEAFF; DNA: TGCGCCAGCAGCTTGGCCGGCCAGTACAACACTGAAGCTTTCTTT; J: TRBJ1-1; size: many; length: 15; V: TRBV5-1; D: .
CDR3: CASSLSGTETGELFF; DNA: TGTGCCAGCAGCTTATCCGGGACAGAAACCGGGGAGCTGTTTTTT; J: TRBJ2-2; size: .; length: 15; V: TRBV7-3; D: TRBD1
CDR3: CASSPFGAGANVLTF; DNA: TGTGCCAGCAGCCCGTTCGGGGCTGGGGCCAACGTCCTGACTTTC; J: TRBJ2-6; size: .; length: 15; V: TRBV12-3/TRBV12-4; D: .
CDR3: CASATGTVAYEQYF; DNA: TGTGCCAGCGCCACCGGGACAGTTGCCTACGAGCAGTACTTC; J: TRBJ2-7; size: .; length: 14; V: TRBV6-1; D: TRBD1
CDR3: CASSWDKNTEAFF; DNA: TGTGCCAGCAGCTGGGACAAGAACACTGAAGCTTTCTTT; J: TRBJ1-1; size: .; length: 13; V: TRBV7-9; D: .
CDR3: CASSLRRERTEAFF; DNA: TGTGCCAGCAGCTTAAGGAGGGAGAGGACTGAAGCTTTCTTT; J: TRBJ1-1; size: .; length: 14; V: TRBV7-8; D: .
CDR3: CATRQPNQPQHF; DNA: TGTGCCACCAGGCAGCCCAATCAGCCCCAGCATTTT; J: TRBJ1-5; size: .; length: 12; V: TRBV15; D: .
CDR3: CASSRDRERQFF; DNA: TGTGCCAGCAGCCGGGACAGGGAACGGCAGTTCTTC; J: TRBJ2-1; size: few; length: 12; V: TRBV13; D: TRBD1
CDR3: CASSLEQGITGTSGYNEQFF; DNA: TGTGCCAGCAGTTTAGAGCAGGGAATCACCGGGACTAGCGGTTACAATGAGCAGTTCTTC; J: TRBJ2-1; size: few; length: 20; V: TRBV27; D: TRBD2
CDR3: CASTGQGLGQETQYF; DNA: TGTGCCAGCACTGGCCAGGGTTTAGGGCAAGAGACCCAGTACTTC; J: TRBJ2-5; size: .; length: 15; V: TRBV2; D: .
CDR3: CASRMTGSTETQYF; DNA: TGTGCCAGCAGGATGACAGGATCCACCGAGACCCAGTACTTC; J: TRBJ2-5; size: few; length: 14; V: TRBV3-1; D: .
CDR3: CASSITSGRGNEQFF; DNA: TGCGCCAGCAGCATCACTAGCGGGAGGGGGAATGAGCAGTTCTTC; J: TRBJ2-1; size: .; length: 15; V: TRBV5-1; D: TRBD2
CDR3: CASSPTRRGTNTIYF; DNA: TGTGCCAGCAGCCCTACGAGGAGGGGTACAAACACCATATATTTT; J: TRBJ1-3; size: .; length: 15; V: TRBV12-3/TRBV12-4; D: .
CDR3: CATTGGTNTEAFF; DNA: TGTGCCACCACTGGCGGGACGAACACTGAAGCTTTCTTT; J: TRBJ1-1; size: .; length: 13; V: TRBV27; D: .
CDR3: CASSLQVKTNTGELFF; DNA: TGTGCCAGCAGTTTACAAGTGAAAACGAACACCGGGGAGCTGTTTTTT; J: TRBJ2-2; size: many; length: 16; V: TRBV12-3/TRBV12-4; D: .